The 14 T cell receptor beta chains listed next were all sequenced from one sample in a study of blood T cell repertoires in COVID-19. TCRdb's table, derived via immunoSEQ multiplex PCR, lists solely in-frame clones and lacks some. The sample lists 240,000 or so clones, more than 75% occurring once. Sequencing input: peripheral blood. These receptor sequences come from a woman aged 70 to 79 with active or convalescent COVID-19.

The DNA of the CDR3 is TGTGCCAGCAGCCCCGACAGGGCCCGACGGCCCCAGCATTTT. Amino acids: CASSPDRARRPQHF. The chain joins TRBV6-5 to TRBJ1-5; 7 bases fit TRBD1. The CDR3 length is 14 residues. V was pared by 6 bases and J by 9 bases, with 11 bases of the junction left unmatched. Germline V gives CDR1 MNHEY, CDR2 SVGAGI.

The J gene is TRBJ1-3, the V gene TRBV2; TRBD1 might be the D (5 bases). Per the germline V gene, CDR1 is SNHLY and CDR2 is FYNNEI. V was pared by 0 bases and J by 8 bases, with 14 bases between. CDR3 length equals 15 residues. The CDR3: CASSEAPGVQYTIYF. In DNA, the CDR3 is TGTGCCAGCAGTGAAGCGCCGGGGGTCCAATACACCATATATTTT.

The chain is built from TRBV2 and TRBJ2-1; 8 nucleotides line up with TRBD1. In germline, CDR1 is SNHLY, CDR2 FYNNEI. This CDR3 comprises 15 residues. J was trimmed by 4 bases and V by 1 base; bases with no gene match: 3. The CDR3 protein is CASSEGQGAYNEQFF. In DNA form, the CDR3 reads TGTGCCAGCAGTGAAGGGCAGGGGGCATACAATGAGCAGTTCTTC.

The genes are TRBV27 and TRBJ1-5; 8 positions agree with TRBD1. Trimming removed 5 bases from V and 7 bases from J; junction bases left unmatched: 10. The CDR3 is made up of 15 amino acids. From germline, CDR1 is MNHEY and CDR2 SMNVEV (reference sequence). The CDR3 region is CASSRSGGLGQPQHF. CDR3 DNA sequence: TGTGCCAGCAGTCGTTCAGGGGGCTTGGGACAGCCCCAGCATTTT.

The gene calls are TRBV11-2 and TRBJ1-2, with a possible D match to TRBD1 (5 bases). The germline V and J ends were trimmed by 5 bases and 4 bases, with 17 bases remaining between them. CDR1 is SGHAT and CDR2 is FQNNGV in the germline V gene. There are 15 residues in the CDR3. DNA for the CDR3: TGTGCCAGCAGCCCGGGCCCCCAGGGTTTCTATGGCTACACCTTC. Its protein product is CASSPGPQGFYGYTF.

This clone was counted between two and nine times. CDR3 in DNA: TGTGCCAGCAGCCCAAGGGACTCCGGGGGCAATCAGCCCCAGCATTTT. Its translation is CASSPRDSGGNQPQHF. The rearrangement links TRBV7-9 to TRBJ1-5, with D possibly being TRBD1 (5 bases). The CDR3 spans 16 residues. V dropped 5 bases and J dropped 2 bases, with 16 bases sitting between them. CDR1 and CDR2 (germline): SEHNR, FQNEAQ (reference sequence).

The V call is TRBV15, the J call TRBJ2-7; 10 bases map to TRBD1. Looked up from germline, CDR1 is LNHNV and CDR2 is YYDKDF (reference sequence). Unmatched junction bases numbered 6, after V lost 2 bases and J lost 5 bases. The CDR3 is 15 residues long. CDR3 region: CATSRTGTGVNEQYF. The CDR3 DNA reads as TGTGCCACCAGCAGAACCGGGACAGGGGTGAACGAGCAGTACTTC.

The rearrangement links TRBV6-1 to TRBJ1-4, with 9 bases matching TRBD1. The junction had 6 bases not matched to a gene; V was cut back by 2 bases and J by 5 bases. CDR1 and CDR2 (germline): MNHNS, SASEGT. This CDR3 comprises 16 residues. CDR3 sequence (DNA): TGTGCCAGCAGTGAACTTCCCGGGACAGGGAATGAAAAACTGTTTTTT. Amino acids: CASSELPGTGNEKLFF.

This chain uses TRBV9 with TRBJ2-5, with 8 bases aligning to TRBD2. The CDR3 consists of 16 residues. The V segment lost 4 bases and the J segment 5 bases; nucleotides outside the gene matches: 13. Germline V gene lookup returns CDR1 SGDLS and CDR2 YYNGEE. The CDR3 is CASSPKSHLAGETQYF. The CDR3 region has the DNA TGTGCCAGCAGCCCCAAATCACATCTAGCGGGTGAGACCCAGTACTTC.

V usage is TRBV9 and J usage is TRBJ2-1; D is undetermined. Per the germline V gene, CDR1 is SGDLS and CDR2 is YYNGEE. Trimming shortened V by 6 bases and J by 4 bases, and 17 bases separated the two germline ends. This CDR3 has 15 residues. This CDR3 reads CASTTGSAAYNEQFF. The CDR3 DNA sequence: TGTGCCAGCACCACCGGTAGTGCGGCTTACAATGAGCAGTTCTTC.

CDR3 loop: CASSRDMSGYTF. CDR3 in DNA: TGTGCCAGCAGCCGGGACATGAGTGGCTACACCTTC. The chain employs TRBV7-2 and TRBJ1-2, with D maybe TRBD1 (6 bases). Germline CDR1 and CDR2: SGHTA and FQGNSA. The CDR3 extends over 12 amino acids. V lost 5 bases and J lost 7, with 11 bases in between.

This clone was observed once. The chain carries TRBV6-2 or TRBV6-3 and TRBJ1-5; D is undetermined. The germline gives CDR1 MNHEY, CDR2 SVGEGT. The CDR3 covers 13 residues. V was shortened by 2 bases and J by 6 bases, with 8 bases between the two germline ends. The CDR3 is CASSYTLTQPQHF. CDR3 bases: TGTGCCAGCAGTTACACGCTAACTCAGCCCCAGCATTTT.

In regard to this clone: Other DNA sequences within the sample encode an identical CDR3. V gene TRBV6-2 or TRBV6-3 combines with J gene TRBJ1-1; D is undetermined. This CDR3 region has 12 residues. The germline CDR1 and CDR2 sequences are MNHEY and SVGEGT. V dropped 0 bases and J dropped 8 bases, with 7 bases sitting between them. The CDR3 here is CASSYSWREAFF. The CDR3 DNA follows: TGTGCCAGCAGTTACTCGTGGAGGGAAGCTTTCTTT.

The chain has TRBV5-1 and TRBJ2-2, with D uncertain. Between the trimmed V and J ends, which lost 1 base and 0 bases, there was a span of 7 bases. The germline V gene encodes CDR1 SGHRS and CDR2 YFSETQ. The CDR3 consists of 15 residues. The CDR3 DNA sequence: TGCGCCAGCAGCTTGTCAGAGGCGAACACCGGGGAGCTGTTTTTT. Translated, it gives CASSLSEANTGELFF.